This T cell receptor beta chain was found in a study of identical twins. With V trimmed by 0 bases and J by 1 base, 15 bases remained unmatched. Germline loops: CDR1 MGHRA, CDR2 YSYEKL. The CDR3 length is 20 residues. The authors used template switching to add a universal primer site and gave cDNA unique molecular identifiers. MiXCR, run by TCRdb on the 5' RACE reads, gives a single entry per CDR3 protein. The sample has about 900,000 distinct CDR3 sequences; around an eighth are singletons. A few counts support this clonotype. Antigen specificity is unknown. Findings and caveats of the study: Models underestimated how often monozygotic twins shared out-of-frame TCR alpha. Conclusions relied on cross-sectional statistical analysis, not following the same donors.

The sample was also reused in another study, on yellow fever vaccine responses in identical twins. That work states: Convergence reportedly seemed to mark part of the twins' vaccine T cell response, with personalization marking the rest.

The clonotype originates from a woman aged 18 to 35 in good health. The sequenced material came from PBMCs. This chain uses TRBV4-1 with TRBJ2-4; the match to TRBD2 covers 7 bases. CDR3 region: CASSQEGGSGEWRAKNIQYF. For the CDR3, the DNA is TGCGCCAGCAGCCAAGAGGGTGGCAGCGGGGAGTGGCGGGCCAAAAACATTCAGTACTTC.